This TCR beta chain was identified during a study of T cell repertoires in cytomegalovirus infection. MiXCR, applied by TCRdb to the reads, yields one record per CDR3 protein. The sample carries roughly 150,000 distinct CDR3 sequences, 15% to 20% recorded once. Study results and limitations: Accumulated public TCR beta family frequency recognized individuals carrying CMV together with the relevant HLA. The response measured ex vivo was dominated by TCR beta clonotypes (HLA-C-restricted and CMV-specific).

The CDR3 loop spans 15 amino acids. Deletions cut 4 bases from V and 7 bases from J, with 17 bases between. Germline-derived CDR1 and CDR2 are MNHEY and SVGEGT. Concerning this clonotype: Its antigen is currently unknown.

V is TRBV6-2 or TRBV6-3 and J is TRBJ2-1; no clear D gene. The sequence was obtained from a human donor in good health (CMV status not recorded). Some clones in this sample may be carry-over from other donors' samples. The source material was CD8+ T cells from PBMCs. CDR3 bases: TGTGCCAGCAGTTCGGCTAGGCCGCCTAGTAATGAGCAGTTCTTC. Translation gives CASSSARPPSNEQFF.